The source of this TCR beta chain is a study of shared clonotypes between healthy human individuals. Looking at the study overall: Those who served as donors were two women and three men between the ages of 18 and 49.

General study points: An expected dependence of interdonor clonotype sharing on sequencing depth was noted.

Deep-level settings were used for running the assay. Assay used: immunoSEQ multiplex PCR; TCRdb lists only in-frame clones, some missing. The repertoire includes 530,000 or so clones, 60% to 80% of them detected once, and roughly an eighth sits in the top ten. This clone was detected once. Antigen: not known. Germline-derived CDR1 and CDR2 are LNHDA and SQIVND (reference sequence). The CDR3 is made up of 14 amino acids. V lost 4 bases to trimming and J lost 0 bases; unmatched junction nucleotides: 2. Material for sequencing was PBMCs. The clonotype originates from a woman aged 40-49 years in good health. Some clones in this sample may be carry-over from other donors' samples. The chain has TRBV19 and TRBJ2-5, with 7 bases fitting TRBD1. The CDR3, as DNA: TGTGCCAGTAGTAAGGGACAGTACCAAGAGACCCAGTACTTC. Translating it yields CASSKGQYQETQYF.